This T cell receptor beta chain was retrieved from a study of cytomegalovirus exposure and HLA in healthy donors. General observations from the study: Fewer N-insertions (relative to the approximately 670-donor mean) were reportedly seen in an Asian-associated ancestry cluster in a later analysis.

Of note for this clone: Antigen unknown.

PCR amplification relied on 60 Vbeta primers (plus 13 Jbeta primers). Clones were sequenced by immunoSEQ multiplex PCR, and TCRdb holds only the in-frame ones, with some missing. Among around 110,000 clones listed, over 70% were seen once. The CDR3 spans 13 residues. The V and J ends lost 4 bases and 7 bases respectively, with 11 bases between them. Germline-derived CDR1 and CDR2 are SNHLY and FYNNEI. Specimen: PBMCs. V gene TRBV2 combines with J gene TRBJ1-5, with D tentatively TRBD1 (5 bases). This TCR was sampled from a woman under 30 in good health and CMV-seronegative. The CDR3 protein is CASSAQAEQPQHF. CDR3 sequence (DNA): TGTGCCAGCAGTGCACAGGCTGAACAGCCCCAGCATTTT.